This T cell receptor beta chain was identified in a study of shared T cell receptors in the human thymus. TCRdb's table, derived via immunoSEQ multiplex PCR, lists solely in-frame clones and lacks some. The table has hundreds of thousands of clones, 88% seen once. V was pared by 6 bases and J by 2 bases, with 10 bases of the junction left unmatched. The CDR3 extends over 16 amino acids. The same sample was also studied in work on human thymus T cells. That study reports: Serving as donors were healthy Finnish infants, each of whom was having open corrective surgery for congenital heart defects. Biased V and J segment usage appeared in thymus and peripheral blood. Related research reported highly overlapping thymic repertoires among unrelated individuals.

Material: thymocytes. The receptor was isolated from a boy in the first two years of life with a congenital heart defect. The chain employs TRBV23-1 and TRBJ2-1; 7 nucleotides align to TRBD2. TRBV23-1 is an ORF; its function is uncertain. CDR3 nucleotide sequence: TGCGCCAGCAGCCCCTACGCGGGAGTAACCTACAATGAGCAGTTCTTC. Translated: CASSPYAGVTYNEQFF.